The count of the clone carrying this T cell receptor (beta chain) is one. Next came a second PCR, run for about 7 to 12 cycles, which used a sample-barcoded 5' primer along with a J-beta primer mix. TCRdb reprocessed the 5' RACE reads via MiXCR and lists one record per CDR3 protein. The sample records about 1.8 million distinct CDR3 sequences, about 50% being singletons. The sample comes from a study of blood T cells in healthy people across ages. V dropped 0 bases and J dropped 3; count of bases not matched to a gene: 9. The CDR3 is made up of 18 amino acids. CDR1 is LGHNA and CDR2 is YSLEER in the germline V gene.

The sequence was obtained from a woman between 40 and 55 years old in good health. The sample was blood. This rearrangement joins TRBV4-3 to TRBJ2-7; 12 bases are a match to TRBD2. CDR3 nucleotides: TGCGCCAGCAGCCAAGATCGAACTAGCGGGGGGTTACACTACGAGCAGTACTTC. The encoded protein is CASSQDRTSGGLHYEQYF.